The following is a TCR beta chain sequence with its context. Generated by immunoSEQ multiplex PCR, the TCRdb table keeps only in-frame clones and is missing some. Of under 250,000 clones listed, around 90% are singletons. The data stem from a study of blood T cell repertoires in COVID-19. Sample: peripheral blood. This receptor was obtained from a man aged 25-40 years with COVID-19, enrolled during active disease.

CDR3 nucleotide sequence: TGTGCCTGGAGTGTACAGACCTCCTATGGCTACACCTTC. Translating gives CAWSVQTSYGYTF. This chain links TRBV30 with TRBJ1-2; D is ambiguous. CDR3 length equals 13 residues. Germline V gives CDR1 GTSNPN, CDR2 SVGIG (reference sequence). Trimming removed 0 bases at V and 4 bases at J, with 9 bases between.